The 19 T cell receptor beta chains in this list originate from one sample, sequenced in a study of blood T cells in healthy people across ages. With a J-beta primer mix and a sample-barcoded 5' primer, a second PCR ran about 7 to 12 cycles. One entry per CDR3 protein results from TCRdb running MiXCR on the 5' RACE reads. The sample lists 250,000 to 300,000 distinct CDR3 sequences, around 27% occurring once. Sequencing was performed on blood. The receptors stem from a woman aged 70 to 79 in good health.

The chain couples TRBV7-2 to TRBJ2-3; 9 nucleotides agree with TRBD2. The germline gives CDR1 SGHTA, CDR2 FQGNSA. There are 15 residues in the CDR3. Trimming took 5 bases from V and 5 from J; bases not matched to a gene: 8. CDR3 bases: TGTGCCAGCAGCACGGCGGGAGGGCCGATAGATACGCAGTATTTT. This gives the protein CASSTAGGPIDTQYF.

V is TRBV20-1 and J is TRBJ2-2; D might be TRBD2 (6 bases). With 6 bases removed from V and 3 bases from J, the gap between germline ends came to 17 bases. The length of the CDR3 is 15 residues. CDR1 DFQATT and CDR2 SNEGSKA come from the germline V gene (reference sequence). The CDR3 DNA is TGCAGTGCCAAGGGATGGGAGGAGTACACCGGGGAGCTGTTTTTT. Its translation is CSAKGWEEYTGELFF.

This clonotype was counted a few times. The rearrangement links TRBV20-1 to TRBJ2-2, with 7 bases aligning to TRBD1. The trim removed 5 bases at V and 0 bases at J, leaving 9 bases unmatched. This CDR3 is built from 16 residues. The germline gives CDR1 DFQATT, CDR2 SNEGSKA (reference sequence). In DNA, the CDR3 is TGCAGTGCTCGTGACTACAGGGGAGCGAACACCGGGGAGCTGTTTTTT. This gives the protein CSARDYRGANTGELFF.

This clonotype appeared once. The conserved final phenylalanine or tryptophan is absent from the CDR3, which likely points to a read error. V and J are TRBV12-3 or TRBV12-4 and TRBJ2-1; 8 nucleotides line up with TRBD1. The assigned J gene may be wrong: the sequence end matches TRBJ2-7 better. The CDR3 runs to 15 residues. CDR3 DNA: TGTGCCAGCAGTTTAAGGTCAGGGGGCAGCGCCGAGCAGTACTTA. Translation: CASSLRSGGSAEQYL.

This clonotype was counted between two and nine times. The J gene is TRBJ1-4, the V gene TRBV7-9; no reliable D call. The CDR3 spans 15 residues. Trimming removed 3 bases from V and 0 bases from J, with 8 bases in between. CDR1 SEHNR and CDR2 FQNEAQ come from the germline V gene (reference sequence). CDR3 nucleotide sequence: TGTGCCAGCAGCTTCCCTTCTACAACTAATGAAAAACTGTTTTTT. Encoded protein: CASSFPSTTNEKLFF.

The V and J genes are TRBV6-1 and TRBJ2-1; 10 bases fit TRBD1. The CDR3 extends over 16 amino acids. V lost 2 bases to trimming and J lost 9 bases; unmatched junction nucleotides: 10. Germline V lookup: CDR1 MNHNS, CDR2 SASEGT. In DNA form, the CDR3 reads TGTGCCAGCAGTGAAAGGAGAGGGACAGGGGTTGGTGAGCAGTTCTTC. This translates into CASSERRGTGVGEQFF.

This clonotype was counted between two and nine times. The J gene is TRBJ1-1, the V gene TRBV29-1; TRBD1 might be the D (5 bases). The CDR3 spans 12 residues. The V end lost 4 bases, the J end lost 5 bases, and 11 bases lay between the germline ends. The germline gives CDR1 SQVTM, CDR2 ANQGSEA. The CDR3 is CSVGTIKTEAFF. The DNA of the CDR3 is TGCAGCGTTGGGACAATTAAGACTGAAGCTTTCTTT.

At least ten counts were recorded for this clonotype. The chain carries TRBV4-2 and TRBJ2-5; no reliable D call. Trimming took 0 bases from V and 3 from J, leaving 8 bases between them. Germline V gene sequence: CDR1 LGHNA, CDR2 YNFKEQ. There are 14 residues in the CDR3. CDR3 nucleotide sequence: TGTGCCAGCAGCCAAGAGTTGGGCAAAGAGACCCAGTACTTC. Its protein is CASSQELGKETQYF.

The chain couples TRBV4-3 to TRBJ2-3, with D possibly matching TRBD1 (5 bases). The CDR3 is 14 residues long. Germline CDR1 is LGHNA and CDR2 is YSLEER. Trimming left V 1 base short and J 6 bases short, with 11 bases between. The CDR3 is CASSQGGAADTQYF. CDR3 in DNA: TGCGCCAGCAGCCAAGGGGGCGCAGCGGATACGCAGTATTTT.

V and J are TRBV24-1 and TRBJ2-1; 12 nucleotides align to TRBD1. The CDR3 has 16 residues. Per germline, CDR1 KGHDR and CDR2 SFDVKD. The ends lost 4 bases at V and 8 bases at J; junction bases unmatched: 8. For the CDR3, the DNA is TGTGCCACCAGTGACTCCGGGACAGGGGGCCGGGATGAGCAGTTCTTC. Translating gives CATSDSGTGGRDEQFF.

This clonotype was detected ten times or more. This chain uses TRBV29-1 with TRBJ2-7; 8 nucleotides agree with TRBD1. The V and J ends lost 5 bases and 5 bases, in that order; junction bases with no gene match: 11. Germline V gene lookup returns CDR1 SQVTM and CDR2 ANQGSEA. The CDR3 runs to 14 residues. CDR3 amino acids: CSVRVDRVPNEQYF. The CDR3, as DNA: TGCAGCGTTCGAGTGGACAGGGTTCCCAACGAGCAGTACTTC.

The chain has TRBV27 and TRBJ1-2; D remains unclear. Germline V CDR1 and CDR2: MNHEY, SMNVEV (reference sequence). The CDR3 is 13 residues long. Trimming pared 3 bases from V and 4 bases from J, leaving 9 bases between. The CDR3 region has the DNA TGTGCCAGCAGTTTGGACGCCACCTATGGCTACACCTTC. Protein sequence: CASSLDATYGYTF.

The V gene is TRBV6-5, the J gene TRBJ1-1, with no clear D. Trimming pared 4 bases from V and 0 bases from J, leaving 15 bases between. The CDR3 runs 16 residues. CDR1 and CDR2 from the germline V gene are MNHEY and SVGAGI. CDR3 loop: CASSSLVRRVNTEAFF. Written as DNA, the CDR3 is TGTGCCAGCAGTTCCCTGGTAAGGAGGGTGAACACTGAAGCTTTCTTT.

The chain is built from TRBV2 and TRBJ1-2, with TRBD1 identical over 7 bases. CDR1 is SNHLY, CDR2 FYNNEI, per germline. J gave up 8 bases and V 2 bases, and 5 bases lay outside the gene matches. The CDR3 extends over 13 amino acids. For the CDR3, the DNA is TGTGCCAGCAGTGAATACCTGGGACAGGGCTACACCTTC. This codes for CASSEYLGQGYTF.

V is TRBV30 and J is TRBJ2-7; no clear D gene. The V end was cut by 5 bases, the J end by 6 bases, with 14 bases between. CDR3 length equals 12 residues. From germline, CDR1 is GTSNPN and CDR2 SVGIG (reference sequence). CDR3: CAWWVSSIEQYF. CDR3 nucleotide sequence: TGTGCCTGGTGGGTCTCATCCATCGAGCAGTACTTC.

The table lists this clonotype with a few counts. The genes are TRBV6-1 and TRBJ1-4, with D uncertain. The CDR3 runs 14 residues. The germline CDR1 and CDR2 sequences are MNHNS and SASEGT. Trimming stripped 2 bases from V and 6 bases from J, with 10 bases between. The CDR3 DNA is TGTGCCAGCAGTGAACAGACAAGACATGAAAAACTGTTTTTT. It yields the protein CASSEQTRHEKLFF.

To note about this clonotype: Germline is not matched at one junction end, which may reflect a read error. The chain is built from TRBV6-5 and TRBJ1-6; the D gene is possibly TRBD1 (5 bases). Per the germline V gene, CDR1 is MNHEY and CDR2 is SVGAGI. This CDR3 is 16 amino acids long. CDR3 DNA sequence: TGTGCCAGCAGCTACTCGCCGGGACGGACCAATTCACCCCTCCACTTT. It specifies CASSYSPGRTNSPLHF.

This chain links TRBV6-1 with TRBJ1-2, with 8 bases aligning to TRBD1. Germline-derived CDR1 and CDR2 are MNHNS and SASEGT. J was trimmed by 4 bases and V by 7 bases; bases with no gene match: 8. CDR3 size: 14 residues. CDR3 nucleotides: TGTGCCAGCACTACCGACAGGGGCACCTATGGCTACACCTTC. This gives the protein CASTTDRGTYGYTF.

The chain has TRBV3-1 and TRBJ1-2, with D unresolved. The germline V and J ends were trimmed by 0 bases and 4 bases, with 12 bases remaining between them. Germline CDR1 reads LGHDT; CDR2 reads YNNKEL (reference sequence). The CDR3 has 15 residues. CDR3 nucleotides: TGTGCCAGCAGCCAAGAGGCAGGACCTCTCTATGGCTACACCTTC. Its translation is CASSQEAGPLYGYTF. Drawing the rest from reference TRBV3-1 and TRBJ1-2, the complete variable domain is DTAVSQTPKYLVTQMGNDKSIKCEQNLGHDTMYWYKQDSKKFLKIMFSYNNKELIINETVPNRFSPKSPDKAHLNLHINSLELGDSAVYFCASSQEAGPLYGYTFGSGTRLTVV.